The text below deals with one T cell receptor (beta chain). Antigen unknown. The data originate from a study of cytomegalovirus exposure and HLA in healthy donors. Whole-study findings and limits: 164 TCR beta chains were listed as cytomegalovirus-associated. The authors reported that TCR beta sequences could predict HLA-A and HLA-B alleles. These predictions were accurate for most subjects in the first cohort.

PCR was performed using 60 Vbeta and 13 Jbeta primers. Original analysis: Unique TCR beta chains numbered around 80 million in a later analysis, with roughly 10 million shared. Data came from immunoSEQ multiplex PCR; TCRdb stores just in-frame clones and leaves some out. V, J and clone size are taken as reported in that table, and D and trimming were inferred from the DNA itself. The sample lists 85,000 to 130,000 clones, around 80% occurring once. The receptor was derived from a woman aged 40 to 50 in good health and CMV-seronegative. Material: PBMCs.

The CDR3 DNA sequence: TGCGCCAGCAGCCGCGCGCGAGGGGGATTCGAGACTGAAGCTTTCTTT. It encodes CASSRARGGFETEAFF. V gene TRBV4-3 combines with J gene TRBJ1-1; D might be TRBD1 (6 bases). CDR1 and CDR2 (germline): LGHNA, YSLEER. V lost 4 bases, J lost 5 bases, and 20 bases lay in between. The CDR3 loop spans 16 amino acids.